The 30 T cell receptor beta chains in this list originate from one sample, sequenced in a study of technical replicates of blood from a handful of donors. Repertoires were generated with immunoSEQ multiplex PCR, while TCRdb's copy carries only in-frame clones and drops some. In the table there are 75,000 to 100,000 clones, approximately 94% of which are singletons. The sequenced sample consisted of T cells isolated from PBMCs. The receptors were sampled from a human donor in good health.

CDR3 sequence reads: CSVAGQGVEQFF. The DNA for the CDR3 is TGCAGCGTTGCTGGACAGGGTGTTGAGCAGTTCTTC. This chain uses TRBV29-1 with TRBJ2-1; TRBD1 matches at 8 bases. The germline V gene has CDR1 SQVTM and CDR2 ANQGSEA. The CDR3 is made up of 12 amino acids. Trimming took 4 bases from V and 9 from J; bases not matched to a gene: 5.

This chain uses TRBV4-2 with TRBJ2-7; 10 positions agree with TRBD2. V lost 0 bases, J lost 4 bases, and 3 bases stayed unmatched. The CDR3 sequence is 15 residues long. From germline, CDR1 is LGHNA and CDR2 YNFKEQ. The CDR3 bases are TGTGCCAGCAGCCAAGATACTAGCGGGAAATACGAGCAGTACTTC. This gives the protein CASSQDTSGKYEQYF.

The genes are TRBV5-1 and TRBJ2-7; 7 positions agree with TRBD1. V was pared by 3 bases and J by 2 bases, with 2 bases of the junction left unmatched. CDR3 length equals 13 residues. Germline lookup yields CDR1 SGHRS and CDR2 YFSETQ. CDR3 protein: CASSSGTAYEQYF. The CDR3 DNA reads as TGCGCCAGCAGCTCCGGGACAGCCTACGAGCAGTACTTC.

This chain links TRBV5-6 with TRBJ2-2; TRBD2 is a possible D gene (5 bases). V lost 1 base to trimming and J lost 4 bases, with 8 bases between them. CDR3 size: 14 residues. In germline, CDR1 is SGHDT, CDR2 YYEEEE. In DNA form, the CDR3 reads TGTGCCAGCAGCTTGTTCGAGGGCACCGGGGAGCTGTTTTTT. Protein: CASSLFEGTGELFF.

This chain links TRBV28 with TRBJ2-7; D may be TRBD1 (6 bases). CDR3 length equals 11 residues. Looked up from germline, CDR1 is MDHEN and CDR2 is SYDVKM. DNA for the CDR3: TGTGCAACACAGGGATTTTCATGGCAGTACTTC. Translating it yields CATQGFSWQYF.

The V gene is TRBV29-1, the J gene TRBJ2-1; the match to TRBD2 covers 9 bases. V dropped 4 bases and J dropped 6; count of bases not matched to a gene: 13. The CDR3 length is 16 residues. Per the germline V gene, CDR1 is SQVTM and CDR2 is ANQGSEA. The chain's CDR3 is CSVGPGLAISRNEQFF. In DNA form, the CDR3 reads TGCAGCGTTGGACCGGGACTAGCTATTTCCCGCAATGAGCAGTTCTTC.

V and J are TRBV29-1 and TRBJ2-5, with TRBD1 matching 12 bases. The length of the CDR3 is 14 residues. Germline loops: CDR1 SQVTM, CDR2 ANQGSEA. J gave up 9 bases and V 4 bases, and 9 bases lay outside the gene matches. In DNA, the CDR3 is TGCAGCGTTGCGACCCACGGGACAGGGGGCGCCCAGTACTTC. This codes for CSVATHGTGGAQYF.

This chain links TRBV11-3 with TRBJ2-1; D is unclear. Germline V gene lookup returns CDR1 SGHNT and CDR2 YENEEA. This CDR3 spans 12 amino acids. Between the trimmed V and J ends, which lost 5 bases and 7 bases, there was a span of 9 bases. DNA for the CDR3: TGTGCCAGCAGCCCCGAGAGTAATGAGCAGTTCTTC. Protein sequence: CASSPESNEQFF.

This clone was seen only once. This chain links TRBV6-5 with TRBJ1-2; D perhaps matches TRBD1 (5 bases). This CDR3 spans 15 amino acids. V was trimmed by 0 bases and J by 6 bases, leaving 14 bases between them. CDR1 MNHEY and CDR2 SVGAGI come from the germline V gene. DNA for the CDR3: TGTGCCAGCAGTTACTCGATTACCACGGGGGATGGCTACACCTTC. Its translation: CASSYSITTGDGYTF.

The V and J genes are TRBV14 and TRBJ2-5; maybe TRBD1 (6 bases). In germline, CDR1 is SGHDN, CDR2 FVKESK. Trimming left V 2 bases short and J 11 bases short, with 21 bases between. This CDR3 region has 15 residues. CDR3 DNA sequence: TGTGCCAGCAGCCAAAAGGGACAAGGACACGTGGGACAGTACTTC. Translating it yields CASSQKGQGHVGQYF.

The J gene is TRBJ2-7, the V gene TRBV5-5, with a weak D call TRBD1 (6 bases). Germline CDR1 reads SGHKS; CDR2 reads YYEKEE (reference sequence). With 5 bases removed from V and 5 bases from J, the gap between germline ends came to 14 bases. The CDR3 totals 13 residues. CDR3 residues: CASSLQGAHEQYF. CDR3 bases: TGTGCCAGCAGTCTACAGGGTGCCCACGAGCAGTACTTC.

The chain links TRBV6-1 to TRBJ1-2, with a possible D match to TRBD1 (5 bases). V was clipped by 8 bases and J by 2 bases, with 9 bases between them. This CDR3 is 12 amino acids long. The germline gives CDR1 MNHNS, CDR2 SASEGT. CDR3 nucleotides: TGTGCCAGCTCGGGACTGAACTATGGCTACACCTTC. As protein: CASSGLNYGYTF.

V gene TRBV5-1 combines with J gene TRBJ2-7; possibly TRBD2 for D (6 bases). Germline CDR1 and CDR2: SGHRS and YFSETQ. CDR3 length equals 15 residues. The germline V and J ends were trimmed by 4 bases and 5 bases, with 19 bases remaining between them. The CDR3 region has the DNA TGCGCCAGCAGCCCCGTACCGGGACTCAGGGACGAGCAGTACTTC. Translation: CASSPVPGLRDEQYF.

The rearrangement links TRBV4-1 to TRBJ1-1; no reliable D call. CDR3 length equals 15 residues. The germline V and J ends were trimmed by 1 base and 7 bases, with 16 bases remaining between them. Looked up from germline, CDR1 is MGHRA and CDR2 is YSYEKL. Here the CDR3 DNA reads TGCGCCAGCAGCCAAGGCGTTCGGGGTTACGATGAAGCTTTCTTT. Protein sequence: CASSQGVRGYDEAFF.

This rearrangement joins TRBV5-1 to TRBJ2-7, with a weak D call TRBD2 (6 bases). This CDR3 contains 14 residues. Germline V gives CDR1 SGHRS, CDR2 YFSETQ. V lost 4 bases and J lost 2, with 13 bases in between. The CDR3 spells CASSRGLITYEQYF. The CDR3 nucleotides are TGCGCCAGCAGCAGGGGACTGATTACCTACGAGCAGTACTTC.

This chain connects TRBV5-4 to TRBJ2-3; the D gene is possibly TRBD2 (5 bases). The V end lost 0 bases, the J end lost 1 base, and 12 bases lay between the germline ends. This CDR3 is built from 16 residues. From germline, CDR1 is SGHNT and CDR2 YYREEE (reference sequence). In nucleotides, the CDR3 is TGTGCCAGCAGCTTGGCCGGGATGGGCGGCACAGATACGCAGTATTTT. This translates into CASSLAGMGGTDTQYF.

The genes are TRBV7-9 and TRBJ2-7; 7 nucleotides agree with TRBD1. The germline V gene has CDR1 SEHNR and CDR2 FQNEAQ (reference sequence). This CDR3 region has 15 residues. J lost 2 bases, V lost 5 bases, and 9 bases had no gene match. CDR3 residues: CASSQAGTETYEQYF. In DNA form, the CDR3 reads TGTGCCAGCAGCCAAGCCGGGACAGAGACCTACGAGCAGTACTTC.

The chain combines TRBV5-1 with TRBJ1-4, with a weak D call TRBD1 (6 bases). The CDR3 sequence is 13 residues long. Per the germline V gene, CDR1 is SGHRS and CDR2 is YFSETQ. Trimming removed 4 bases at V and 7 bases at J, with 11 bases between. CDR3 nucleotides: TGCGCCAGCAGCCCAGGACAGTCTGAAAAACTGTTTTTT. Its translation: CASSPGQSEKLFF. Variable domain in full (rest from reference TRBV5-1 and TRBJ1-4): KAGVTQTPRYLIKTRGQQVTLSCSPISGHRSVSWYQQTPGQGLQFLFEYFSETQRNKGNFPGRFSGRQFSNSRSEMNVSTLELGDSALYLCASSPGQSEKLFFGSGTQLSVL.

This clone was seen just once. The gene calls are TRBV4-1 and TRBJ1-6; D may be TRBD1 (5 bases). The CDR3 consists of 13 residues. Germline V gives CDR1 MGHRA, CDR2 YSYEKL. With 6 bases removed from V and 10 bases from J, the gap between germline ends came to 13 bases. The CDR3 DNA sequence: TGCGCCAGCAGTCCCCCAGCAGGGTCACCCCTCCACTTT. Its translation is CASSPPAGSPLHF.

The CDR3 DNA reads TGTGCCAGCAGCCACTCGAGGGCACATGGCTACACCTTC. This translates into CASSHSRAHGYTF. This chain connects TRBV11-2 to TRBJ1-2; D not resolved. Trimming shortened V by 5 bases and J by 6 bases, and 13 bases separated the two germline ends. From germline, CDR1 is SGHAT and CDR2 FQNNGV. The CDR3 runs to 13 residues.

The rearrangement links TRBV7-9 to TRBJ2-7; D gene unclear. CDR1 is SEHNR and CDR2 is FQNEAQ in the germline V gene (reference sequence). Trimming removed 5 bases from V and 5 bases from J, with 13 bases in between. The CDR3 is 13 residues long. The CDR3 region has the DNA TGTGCCAGCAGCCTCTCCTCTTCCGACGAGCAGTACTTC. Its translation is CASSLSSSDEQYF.

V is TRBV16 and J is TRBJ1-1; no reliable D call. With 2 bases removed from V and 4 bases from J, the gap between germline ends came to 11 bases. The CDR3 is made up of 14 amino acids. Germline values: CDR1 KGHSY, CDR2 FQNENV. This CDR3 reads CASSQPSGVTEAFF. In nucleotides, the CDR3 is TGTGCCAGCAGCCAACCAAGCGGGGTCACTGAAGCTTTCTTT.

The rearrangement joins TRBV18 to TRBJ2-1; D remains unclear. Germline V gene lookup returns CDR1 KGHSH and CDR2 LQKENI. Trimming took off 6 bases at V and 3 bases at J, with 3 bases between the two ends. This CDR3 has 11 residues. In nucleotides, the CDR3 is TGTGCCAGCTCCAACTACAATGAGCAGTTCTTC. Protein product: CASSNYNEQFF.

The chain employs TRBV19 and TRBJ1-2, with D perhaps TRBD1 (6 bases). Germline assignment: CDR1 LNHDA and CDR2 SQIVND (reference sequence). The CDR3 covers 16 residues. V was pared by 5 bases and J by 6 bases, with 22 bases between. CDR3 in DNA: TGTGCCAGTAGTTCGGGTTATCAGGGGATCGTCAATGGCTACACCTTC. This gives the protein CASSSGYQGIVNGYTF.

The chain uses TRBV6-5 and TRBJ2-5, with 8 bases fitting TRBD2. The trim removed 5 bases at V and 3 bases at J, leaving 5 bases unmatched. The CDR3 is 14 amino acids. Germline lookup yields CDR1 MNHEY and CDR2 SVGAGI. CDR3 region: CASSPSGRKETQYF. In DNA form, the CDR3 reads TGTGCCAGCAGTCCTAGCGGGCGTAAAGAGACCCAGTACTTC.

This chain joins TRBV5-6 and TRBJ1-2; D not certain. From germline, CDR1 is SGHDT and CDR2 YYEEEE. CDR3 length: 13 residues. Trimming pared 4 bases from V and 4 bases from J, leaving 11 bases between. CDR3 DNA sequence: TGTGCCAGCAGCAGCACAGAGATCTATGGCTACACCTTC. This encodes CASSSTEIYGYTF.

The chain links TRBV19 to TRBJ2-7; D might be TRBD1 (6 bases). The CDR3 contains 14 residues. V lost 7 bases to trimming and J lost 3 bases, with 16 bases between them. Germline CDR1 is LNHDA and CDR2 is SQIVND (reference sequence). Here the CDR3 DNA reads TGTGCCAGTACCCCTGGGACACCCAACTACGAGCAGTACTTC. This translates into CASTPGTPNYEQYF.

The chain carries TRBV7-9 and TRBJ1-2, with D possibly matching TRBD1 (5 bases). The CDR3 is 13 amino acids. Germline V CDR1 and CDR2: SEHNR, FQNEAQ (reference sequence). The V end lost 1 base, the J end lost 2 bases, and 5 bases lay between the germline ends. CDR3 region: CASSLGQNYGYTF. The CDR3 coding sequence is TGTGCCAGCAGCTTAGGACAGAACTATGGCTACACCTTC.

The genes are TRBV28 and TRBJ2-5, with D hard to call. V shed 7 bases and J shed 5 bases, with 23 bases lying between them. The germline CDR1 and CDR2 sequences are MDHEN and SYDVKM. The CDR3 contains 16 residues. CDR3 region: CASMAPEEQAGETQYF. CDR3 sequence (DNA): TGTGCCAGCATGGCCCCGGAAGAGCAAGCCGGGGAGACCCAGTACTTC.

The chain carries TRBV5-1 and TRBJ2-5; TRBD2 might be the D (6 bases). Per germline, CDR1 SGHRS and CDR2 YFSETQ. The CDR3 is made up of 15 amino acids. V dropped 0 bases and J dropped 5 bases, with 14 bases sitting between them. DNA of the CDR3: TGCGCCAGCAGCTTGGTTCCGGGGGTCGGTGAGACCCAGTACTTC. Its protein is CASSLVPGVGETQYF.